One and the same sample provided the 27 T cell receptor beta chains below, sequenced in a study of T cells after yellow fever vaccination. Each CDR3 protein is one row after TCRdb ran MiXCR on the 5' RACE reads. The sample holds a few hundred thousand distinct CDR3 sequences, around 4.5% seen once. Sequences were derived from PBMCs, sampled 15 days after the yellow fever booster vaccination. The receptors come from a man between 18 and 35 years old who received the YFV17D yellow fever vaccine.

This clonotype showed up just a few times. The chain carries TRBV7-2 and TRBJ1-2, with 7 positions matching TRBD1. The CDR3 extends over 13 amino acids. V shed 5 bases, J shed 8 bases, and the junction held 8 bases outside the gene matches. Germline values: CDR1 SGHTA, CDR2 FQGNSA. CDR3 in DNA: TGTGCCAGCAGCGCCACAGGGGATAGGGGCTACACCTTC. Amino acids: CASSATGDRGYTF. Full variable domain (rest looked up from reference TRBV7-2 and TRBJ1-2): GAGVSQSPSNKVTEKGKDVELRCDPISGHTALYWYRQSLGQGLEFLIYFQGNSAPDKSGLPSDRFSAERTGGSVSTLTIQRTQQEDSAVYLCASSATGDRGYTFGSGTRLTVV.

This clonotype was seen many times. The gene calls are TRBV18 and TRBJ2-7; TRBD1 is a possible D gene (6 bases). V dropped 3 bases and J dropped 4 bases, with 13 bases sitting between them. Germline lookup yields CDR1 KGHSH and CDR2 LQKENI. The CDR3 totals 14 residues. The CDR3 DNA follows: TGTGCCAGCTCACCTGAGGACAGAGTTTACGAGCAGTACGTC. It translates to CASSPEDRVYEQYV.

This clonotype was counted ten times or more. The chain combines TRBV12-3 or TRBV12-4 with TRBJ2-1, with a tentative D call TRBD1 (6 bases). Trimming took off 6 bases at V and 8 bases at J, with 20 bases between the two ends. This CDR3 contains 15 residues. DNA for the CDR3: TGTGCCAGCAGGCCCATCGCGGCAGGGGAGCATGAGCAGTTCTTC. It yields the protein CASRPIAAGEHEQFF.

The chain is built from TRBV28 and TRBJ2-7, with D possibly being TRBD1 (5 bases). CDR3 length equals 14 residues. Germline V gene lookup returns CDR1 MDHEN and CDR2 SYDVKM. Trimming left V 8 bases short and J 1 base short, with 15 bases between. Here the CDR3 DNA reads TGTGCCAGCTCGATTGGGGCGGCTTCCTACGAGCAGTACGTC. This encodes CASSIGAASYEQYV.

In this sample, this clonotype turned up a few times. The chain joins TRBV12-3 or TRBV12-4 to TRBJ2-3; 11 nucleotides line up with TRBD2. V lost 6 bases to trimming and J lost 5 bases; unmatched junction nucleotides: 7. The CDR3 is 15 residues long. CDR3 DNA sequence: TGTGCCAGCAGCCCATCTAGCGGGGGGAGAGATACGCAGTATTTT. This codes for CASSPSSGGRDTQYF.

This clonotype has ten or more counts. This sequence joins TRBV29-1 and TRBJ1-2; D unclear. The CDR3 contains 12 residues. V was trimmed by 3 bases and J by 4 bases, leaving 9 bases between them. The germline V gene has CDR1 SQVTM and CDR2 ANQGSEA. For the CDR3, the DNA is TGCAGCGTTGACTTGAGTATCTATGGCTACACCTTC. Translating gives CSVDLSIYGYTF.

The chain joins TRBV7-9 to TRBJ2-5, with 7 nucleotides matching TRBD2. Germline V gives CDR1 SEHNR, CDR2 FQNEAQ (reference sequence). This CDR3 contains 14 residues. The V segment lost 6 bases and the J segment 3 bases; nucleotides outside the gene matches: 7. Written as DNA, the CDR3 is TGTGCCAGCAGTTATGCGGGGGTGGAAGAGACCCAGTACTTC. This translates into CASSYAGVEETQYF.

This clonotype was counted ten times or more. The chain recombines TRBV2 with TRBJ1-1, with D uncertain. The V end lost 6 bases, the J end lost 3 bases, and 14 bases lay between the germline ends. Germline V gene data show CDR1 as SNHLY and CDR2 as FYNNEI. CDR3 length: 14 amino acids. CDR3 DNA: TGTGCCAGCAGCATGACCGTTAGGGACACTGAAGCTTTCTTT. Translated: CASSMTVRDTEAFF.

This clonotype came up a few times. The chain couples TRBV20-1 to TRBJ1-3; D gene unclear. Trimming removed 2 bases at V and 2 bases at J, with 19 bases between. Germline V gives CDR1 DFQATT, CDR2 SNEGSKA (reference sequence). The CDR3 runs 17 residues. The CDR3 DNA follows: TGCAGTGCTAGAAAAATCATTTCGGGTACCCCTGGAAACACCATATATTTT. It is translated as CSARKIISGTPGNTIYF.

The chain carries TRBV30 and TRBJ2-7; D perhaps matches TRBD1 (6 bases). The CDR3 is 15 amino acids. Deletions cut 0 bases from V and 6 bases from J, with 18 bases between. Germline V CDR1 and CDR2: GTSNPN, SVGIG (reference sequence). In DNA form, the CDR3 reads TGTGCCTGGAGTGTATGGGATCCAGGGGCCTCCGAGCAGTACTTC. Translation gives CAWSVWDPGASEQYF.

This clonotype was recorded at least ten times. The chain links TRBV6-1 to TRBJ2-6; possibly TRBD2 for D (6 bases). Germline V gene data show CDR1 as MNHNS and CDR2 as SASEGT. The germline V and J ends were trimmed by 7 bases and 4 bases, with 17 bases remaining between them. This CDR3 has 16 residues. CDR3 sequence (DNA): TGTGCCAGCACCCCCCTGGCCGGGAGCGGGGCCAACGTCCTGACTTTC. Amino acid sequence: CASTPLAGSGANVLTF.

This clonotype was detected ten times or more. The chain carries TRBV5-6 and TRBJ2-7; the D gene is possibly TRBD1 (5 bases). With 4 bases removed from V and 0 bases from J, the gap between germline ends came to 11 bases. Looked up from germline, CDR1 is SGHDT and CDR2 is YYEEEE. The CDR3 runs to 14 residues. The DNA of the CDR3 is TGTGCCAGCAGCCCGTACAGGAGCTCCTACGAGCAGTACTTC. This translates into CASSPYRSSYEQYF.

This clonotype was recorded many times. V gene TRBV12-3 or TRBV12-4 combines with J gene TRBJ2-5; unclear D gene. The germline V and J ends were trimmed by 4 bases and 5 bases, with 14 bases remaining between them. The CDR3 totals 14 residues. The DNA for the CDR3 is TGTGCCAGCAGTTCTTTCCAGCGTCGGGAGACCCAGTACTTC. Its translation: CASSSFQRRETQYF.

This clonotype was counted a few times. J is TRBJ1-3 and V is TRBV10-3; TRBD1 matches 10 bases. The trim removed 11 bases at V and 4 bases at J, leaving 20 bases unmatched. Germline V CDR1 and CDR2: ENHRY, SYGVKD. The CDR3 runs 18 residues. This CDR3 reads CAADPGTGVRVRGNTIYF. DNA for the CDR3: TGTGCCGCTGACCCCGGGACAGGGGTGAGGGTGCGAGGAAACACCATATATTTT.

The sample holds a few counts of this clonotype. The rearrangement uses TRBV6-1 and TRBJ2-7; TRBD1 aligns across 8 bases. The germline gives CDR1 MNHNS, CDR2 SASEGT. The CDR3 is 11 amino acids. Trimming removed 11 bases from V and 6 bases from J; junction bases left unmatched: 6. The CDR3 loop reads CAGGTGGEQYF. DNA of the CDR3: TGTGCCGGGGGGACAGGCGGCGAGCAGTACTTC.

The rearrangement links TRBV6-5 to TRBJ2-2; the D gene is possibly TRBD1 (5 bases). Trimming took off 6 bases at V and 7 bases at J, with 15 bases between the two ends. The CDR3 is made up of 14 amino acids. The germline CDR1 and CDR2 sequences are MNHEY and SVGAGI. CDR3 nucleotides: TGTGCCAGCAGACTCGCTAGGGGTTTCGGGGAGCTGTTTTTT. Its translation is CASRLARGFGELFF.

This clonotype was found many times. The chain links TRBV5-6 to TRBJ1-5; D may be TRBD1 (5 bases). This CDR3 is 15 amino acids long. Germline-derived CDR1 and CDR2 are SGHDT and YYEEEE. Between the trimmed V and J ends, which lost 2 bases and 3 bases, there was a span of 12 bases. The CDR3 protein is CASSLLGLPNQPQHF. The DNA of the CDR3 is TGTGCCAGCAGCTTACTGGGACTGCCCAATCAGCCCCAGCATTTT.

This clonotype showed up many times. The gene calls are TRBV27 and TRBJ2-3, with TRBD1 matching 7 bases. The ends lost 8 bases at V and 4 bases at J; junction bases unmatched: 9. The CDR3 runs 14 residues. The germline gives CDR1 MNHEY, CDR2 SMNVEV (reference sequence). The DNA for the CDR3 is TGTGCCAGCGGCGACAGGGATTGGGCAGATACGCAGTATTTT. Protein: CASGDRDWADTQYF.

This clonotype has a count of ten or more. The rearrangement uses TRBV28 and TRBJ2-3, with 7 bases that match TRBD2. Trimming cost V 0 bases and J 2 bases; bases outside gene matches: 8. Germline values: CDR1 MDHEN, CDR2 SYDVKM. The CDR3 extends over 17 amino acids. CDR3 amino acids: CASSLWRPSGDTDTQYF. The DNA of the CDR3 is TGTGCCAGCAGTTTATGGAGGCCTAGCGGAGACACAGATACGCAGTATTTT.

In its sample, this clonotype was seen many times. In DNA form, the CDR3 reads TGTGCCAGCAGTTTACTAAAGAACACTGAAGCTTTCTTT. This sequence encodes CASSLLKNTEAFF. The chain combines TRBV28 with TRBJ1-1, with D hard to call. The CDR3 is 13 residues long. The V and J ends lost 2 bases and 1 base respectively, with 5 bases between them. Germline V gene sequence: CDR1 MDHEN, CDR2 SYDVKM.

This clonotype was counted at least ten times. This chain links TRBV12-3 or TRBV12-4 with TRBJ2-1, with TRBD2 matching 12 bases. V trimming: 0 bases; J trimming: 8 bases; junction bases outside the gene matches: 8. CDR3 length: 17 amino acids. The CDR3 coding sequence is TGTGCCAGCAGTTTAGCAAGCTCTAGCGGGGGGGCTTATGAGCAGTTCTTC. Its translation: CASSLASSSGGAYEQFF.

This clonotype was counted ten times or more. The V and J genes are TRBV7-6 and TRBJ2-1; 7 nucleotides match TRBD2. Germline-derived CDR1 and CDR2 are SGHVS and FNYEAQ. The trim removed 5 bases at V and 5 bases at J, leaving 6 bases unmatched. The CDR3 loop spans 14 amino acids. The CDR3 sequence is CASSIGLGDNEQFF. DNA of the CDR3: TGTGCCAGCAGCATAGGACTAGGAGACAATGAGCAGTTCTTC.

This chain uses TRBV7-3 with TRBJ2-2; 7 bases map to TRBD1. Trimming removed 6 bases from V and 2 bases from J; junction bases left unmatched: 3. Germline CDR1 is SGHTA and CDR2 is FQGTGA. The CDR3 spans 14 residues. The CDR3 region has the DNA TGTGCCAGCAGAGACAGGGCAAACACCGGGGAGCTGTTTTTT. Its translation: CASRDRANTGELFF.

The CDR3, as DNA: TGTGCCAGCAGTGAATTTGGACAGAAGGACGAAAAACTGTTTTTT. Protein: CASSEFGQKDEKLFF. The V and J genes are TRBV2 and TRBJ1-4, with a weak D call TRBD1 (6 bases). With 2 bases removed from V and 8 bases from J, the gap between germline ends came to 15 bases. CDR3 length: 15 residues. Germline loops: CDR1 SNHLY, CDR2 FYNNEI.

J is TRBJ1-2 and V is TRBV12-3 or TRBV12-4; unclear D gene. V lost 5 bases and J lost 8, with 12 bases in between. The CDR3 runs to 12 residues. The CDR3 sequence is CASSPYLAGYTF. CDR3 DNA sequence: TGTGCCAGCAGTCCGTACTTGGCCGGCTACACCTTC.

V usage is TRBV6-5 and J usage is TRBJ2-5; 11 nucleotides agree with TRBD2. The CDR3 contains 15 residues. The germline V gene encodes CDR1 MNHEY and CDR2 SVGAGI. The junction had 7 bases not matched to a gene; V was cut back by 6 bases and J by 4 bases. CDR3 sequence: CASRDLTSGGETQYF. The CDR3 bases are TGTGCCAGCAGGGACCTTACTAGCGGGGGAGAGACCCAGTACTTC.

This clonotype has ten or more counts. V and J are TRBV4-3 and TRBJ2-7; D gene ambiguous. Trimming removed 1 base at V and 6 bases at J, with 10 bases between. Germline V gives CDR1 LGHNA, CDR2 YSLEER. The CDR3 loop spans 13 amino acids. CDR3 coding DNA: TGCGCCAGCAGCCAAGTTTTGGGCTCCGAGCAGTACGTC. As protein: CASSQVLGSEQYV.